The present entry profiles one T cell receptor beta chain with its context. The antigen it recognizes is unknown. No base qualities exist here, and no much larger clone lies one base off it. This sample was taken from a study of CD8 T cells in Susac syndrome (dated by TCRdb to the late 2010s). A note on the overall study: The study used repertoire sequencing to test whether antigen drove CD8+ T cell activation and differentiation in Susac syndrome.

CDR1 and CDR2 (DFQATT, SNEGSKA) derive from the germline V gene (reference sequence). After removal of 0 bases from V and 7 bases from J, the junction retains 4 bases not matched to a gene. The CDR3, from cysteine to phenylalanine, totals 14 residues. The entry retains the CDR3 DNA only, 42 bases that are in frame from base 1. RNA was extracted using the RNeasy kit, and roughly 0.5 to 1 ug of the RNA was reverse transcribed with random hexamers. TCR beta CDR3 regions were amplified with the immunoSEQ multiplex PCR assay covering 54 Vbeta and 13 Jbeta segments. PCR amplification bias was corrected using a synthetic template baseline for primer optimization and computational correction. Per the authors' processing: Reads were assigned to V, D and J genes according to IMGT and analyzed in immunoSEQ Analyzer, with only productive sequences retained. Clonality was computed as one minus Shannon entropy normalized by log2 of the number of productive unique sequences. For each patient and control, public and private clones were evaluated within the 100 most prevalent clones. Clones were defined as Susac-specific if absent from the healthy and MS cohorts, from under 1,200 published viral clones and from other ImmuneACCESS disease sequences. Through fastp at Q25 and MiXCR, TCRdb rebuilt clones from the public reads, retaining in-frame beta chains. Identical CDR3 proteins give one entry, which carries the most common genes and DNA. TCRdb, not the authors, supplied the V and J calls. Present in this sample are some 170,000 distinct CDR3 sequences, about 95% of which were seen just once. Of the sample, 0.085% to 0.13% falls within the top ten clones.

The paper's findings and limits, for the study overall: The study acknowledged that relatively few individuals were included in the TCR sequencing and HLA analysis.

Peripheral blood CD8+ and CD4+ T cells from healthy donors, Susac syndrome patients and multiple sclerosis patients were profiled by high-throughput TCR beta sequencing. Healthy donors were age- and sex-matched controls. Bulk CD8+ and CD4+ T cells were purified magnetically by negative isolation, whereas CD8+ TEMRA cells were enriched by FACS. Blood was collected in EDTA tubes and processed within 24 hours, with PBMCs isolated through density gradient centrifugation. PBMCs intended for TCR sequencing were cryopreserved in liquid nitrogen and were subsequently thawed in a 37 degrees C water bath. The sorted or isolated CD4+, CD8+ and CD8+ TEMRA cells had a purity of 90% or higher.

The sequencing input was CD4+ T cells from PBMCs. This TCR was sampled from a human donor in good health. Recombination connected TRBV20-1 to TRBJ1-5, with 9 middle bases fitting TRBD1. The CDR3: CSARDRTGAQPQHF. The bases are TGCAGTGCTAGAGATCGGACAGGGGCCCAGCCCCAGCATTTT.